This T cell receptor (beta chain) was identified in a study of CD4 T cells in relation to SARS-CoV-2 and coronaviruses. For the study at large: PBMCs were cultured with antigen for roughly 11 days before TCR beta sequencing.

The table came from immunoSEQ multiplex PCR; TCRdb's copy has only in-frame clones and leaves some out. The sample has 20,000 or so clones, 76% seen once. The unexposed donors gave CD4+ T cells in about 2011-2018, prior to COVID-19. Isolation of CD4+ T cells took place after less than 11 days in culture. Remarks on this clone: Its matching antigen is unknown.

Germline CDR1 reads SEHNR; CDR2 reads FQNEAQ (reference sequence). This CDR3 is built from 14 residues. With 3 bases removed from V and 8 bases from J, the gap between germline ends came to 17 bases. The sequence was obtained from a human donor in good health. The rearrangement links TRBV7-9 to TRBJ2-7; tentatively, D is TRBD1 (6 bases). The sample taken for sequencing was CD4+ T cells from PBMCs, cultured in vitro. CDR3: CASSLDSLGSKQYF. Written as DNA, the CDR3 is TGTGCCAGCAGCTTGGACAGCCTTGGTTCGAAGCAGTACTTC.